Given below is one T cell receptor beta chain in context. The length of the CDR3 is 14 residues. V was shortened by 3 bases and J by 0 bases, with 10 bases between the two germline ends. CDR1 and CDR2 (germline): SGHTS, YDEGEE. This sample is part of a study of shared clonotypes between healthy human individuals. CD8 cells regarded as naive lacked CD45RO, were positively chosen for CCR7, and omitted terminally differentiated effector memory CD45RA+ cells. Evenly divided among several immunoSEQ plates was the genomic DNA of each subset. TCRdb's table, derived via immunoSEQ multiplex PCR, lists solely in-frame clones and lacks some. The data hold 800,000 to 950,000 clones, with 90% to 97% observed a single time.

The sample taken for sequencing was naive CD8+ T cells sorted from blood. The V call is TRBV5-8, the J call TRBJ2-7, with D unresolved. This clonotype was sampled from a young man in good health. CDR3: CASSWQGFSYEQYF. The DNA for the CDR3 is TGTGCCAGCAGCTGGCAAGGGTTCTCCTACGAGCAGTACTTC.